This T cell receptor (beta chain) was recovered during a study of T cell repertoires in cytomegalovirus infection. TCRdb reanalysed the reads using MiXCR and keeps one entry per CDR3 protein. The table has over 300,000 distinct CDR3 sequences, roughly 9.5% seen once; the top ten hold around 4.5%. Deletions cut 1 base from V and 2 bases from J, with 7 bases between. CDR1 is LNHNV and CDR2 is YYDKDF in the germline V gene (reference sequence). The CDR3 extends over 14 amino acids. The sequenced sample consisted of PBMCs. V gene TRBV15 combines with J gene TRBJ2-3; D is uncertain. This sequence originates from a human donor in good health (CMV status not recorded). Some clones in this sample may be carry-over from other donors' samples. The CDR3 reads CATSRGGVTDTQYF. The CDR3 coding sequence is TGTGCCACCAGCAGAGGAGGCGTCACAGATACGCAGTATTTT. Complete variable domain (other parts from reference TRBV15 and TRBJ2-3): DAMVIQNPRYQVTQFGKPVTLSCSQTLNHNVMYWYQQKSSQAPKLLFHYYDKDFNNEADTPDNFQSRRPNTSFCFLDIRSPGLGDTAMYLCATSRGGVTDTQYFGPGTRLTVL.